Sequencing of this T cell receptor (beta chain) was carried out in a study of T cell responses to AZD1222 COVID-19 vaccine. The J segment lost 2 bases and the V segment lost 8 bases, leaving 7 bases of the junction unmatched. The CDR3 loop spans 14 amino acids. Germline V gene data show CDR1 as MNHEY and CDR2 as SVGAGI. A note on this clone: Its antigen is as yet unknown.

The repertoire was sequenced with immunoSEQ multiplex PCR; TCRdb's copy has only in-frame clones and lacks some. The sample yields some 180,000 clones, about 91% seen once. Overall study results and limits: Spike-specific TCR breadth rose after two AZD1222 doses, and depth rose as well. Females made up more of the donors, who were largely white British, and clonal diversity may have come out too low.

J is TRBJ1-2 and V is TRBV6-5, with 8 bases identical to TRBD1. The starting material was peripheral blood, obtained on day 0 of AZD1222 vaccination. This TCR was recovered from an adult in good health. The CDR3 region is CASSRGHLNYGYTF. CDR3 in DNA: TGTGCCAGCTCCAGGGGGCACCTAAACTATGGCTACACCTTC.